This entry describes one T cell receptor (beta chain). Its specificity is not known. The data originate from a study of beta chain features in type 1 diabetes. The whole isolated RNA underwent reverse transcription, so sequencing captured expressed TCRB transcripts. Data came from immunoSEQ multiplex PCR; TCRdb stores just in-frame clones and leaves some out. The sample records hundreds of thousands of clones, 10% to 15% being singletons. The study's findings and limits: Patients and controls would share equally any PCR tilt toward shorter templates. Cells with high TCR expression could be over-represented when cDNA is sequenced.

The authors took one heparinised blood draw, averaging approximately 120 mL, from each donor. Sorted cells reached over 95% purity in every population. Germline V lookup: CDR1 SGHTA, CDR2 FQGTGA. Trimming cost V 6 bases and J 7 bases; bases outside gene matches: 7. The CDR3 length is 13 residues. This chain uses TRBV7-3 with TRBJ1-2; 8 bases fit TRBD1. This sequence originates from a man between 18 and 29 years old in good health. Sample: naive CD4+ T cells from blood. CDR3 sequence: CASSSGQGSGYTF. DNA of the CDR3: TGTGCCAGCAGTTCCGGACAGGGATCTGGCTACACCTTC.